This entry features one T cell receptor beta chain sequence. The antigen remains undetermined. This record belongs to a study of graft-versus-host responses after intestinal transplantation. Study background: Recipients were given multivisceral, liver-intestinal, or isolated intestinal transplants.

Per germline, CDR1 LNHDA and CDR2 SQIVND (reference sequence). V lost 7 bases and J 0 bases, leaving 12 bases between the germline ends. This CDR3 spans 14 amino acids. Measured with immunoSEQ multiplex PCR; TCRdb has only the in-frame clones, and not every one. Of over 70,000 clones detected, almost 90% appear once; the ten largest clones hold about 4.2%. Study-wide results and limits: With peak circulating GvH clone levels came an association with early post-transplant HvG declines. Graft-donor T cell macrochimerism coincided with high graft-versus-host to host-versus-graft clonal ratios in allografts. The marrow of recipients harbored GvH clones, and ileum or blood showed some of them first.

The source of this sequence is a human donor who was the organ donor for an intestinal transplant. Sequences were derived from unstimulated CD8+ T cells sorted from spleen or lymph node cells, sampled before transplant. The chain carries TRBV19 and TRBJ1-1, with D perhaps matching TRBD1 (6 bases). As DNA, the CDR3 is TGTGCCAGTACCCCAGGGGCAGTGAACACTGAAGCTTTCTTT. Its translation: CASTPGAVNTEAFF. Together with reference TRBV19 and TRBJ1-1, the CDR3 gives the full variable domain: DGGITQSPKYLFRKEGQNVTLSCEQNLNHDAMYWYRQDPGQGLRLIYYSQIVNDFQKGDIAEGYSVSREKKESFPLTVTSAQKNPTAFYLCASTPGAVNTEAFFGQGTRLTVV.